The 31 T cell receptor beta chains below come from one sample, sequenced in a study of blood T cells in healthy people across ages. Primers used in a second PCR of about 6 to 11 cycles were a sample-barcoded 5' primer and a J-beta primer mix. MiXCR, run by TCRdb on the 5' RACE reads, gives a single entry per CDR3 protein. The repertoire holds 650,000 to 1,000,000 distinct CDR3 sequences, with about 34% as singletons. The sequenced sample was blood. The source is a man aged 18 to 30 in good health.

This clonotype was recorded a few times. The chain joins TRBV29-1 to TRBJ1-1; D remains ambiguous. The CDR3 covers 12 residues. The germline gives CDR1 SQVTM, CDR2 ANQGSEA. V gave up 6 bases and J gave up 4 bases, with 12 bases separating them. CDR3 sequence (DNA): TGCAGCGTGATTCAAGGCGGCACTGAAGCTTTCTTT. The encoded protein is CSVIQGGTEAFF.

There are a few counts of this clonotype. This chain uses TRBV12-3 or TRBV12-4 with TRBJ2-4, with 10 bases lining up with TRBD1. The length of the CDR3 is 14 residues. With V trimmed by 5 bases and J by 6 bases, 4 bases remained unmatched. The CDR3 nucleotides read TGTGCCAGCAGTCGACAGGGGGCGCGAAACATTCAGTACTTC. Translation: CASSRQGARNIQYF.

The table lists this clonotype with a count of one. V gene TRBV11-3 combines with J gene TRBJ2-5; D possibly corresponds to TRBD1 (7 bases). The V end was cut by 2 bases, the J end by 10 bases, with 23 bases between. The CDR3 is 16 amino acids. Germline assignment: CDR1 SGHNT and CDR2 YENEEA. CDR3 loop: CASSLPGTVAGGVQYF. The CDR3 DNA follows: TGTGCCAGCAGCTTACCCGGGACAGTAGCCGGAGGGGTCCAGTACTTC.

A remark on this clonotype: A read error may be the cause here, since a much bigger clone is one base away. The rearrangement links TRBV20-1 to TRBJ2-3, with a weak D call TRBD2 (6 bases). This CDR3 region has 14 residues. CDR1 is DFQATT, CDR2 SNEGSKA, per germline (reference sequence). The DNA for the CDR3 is TGCAGTGCTAGCGGGCGGGGAAAGACAGATGCGCAGTATTTT. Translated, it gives CSASGRGKTDAQYF.

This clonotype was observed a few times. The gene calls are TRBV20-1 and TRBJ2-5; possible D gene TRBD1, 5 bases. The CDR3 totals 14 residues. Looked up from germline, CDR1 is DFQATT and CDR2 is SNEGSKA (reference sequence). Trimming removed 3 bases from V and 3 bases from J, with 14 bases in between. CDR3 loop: CSASIGAVKETQYF. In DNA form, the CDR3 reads TGCAGTGCTAGTATAGGGGCGGTGAAAGAGACCCAGTACTTC.

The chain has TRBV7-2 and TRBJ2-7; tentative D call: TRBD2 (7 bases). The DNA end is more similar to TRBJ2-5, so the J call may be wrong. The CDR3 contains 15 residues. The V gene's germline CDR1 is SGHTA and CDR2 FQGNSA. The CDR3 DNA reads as TGTGCCAGCAGCTTAGGCGGGGGCGGGCGGGAGACCCAGTACTTC. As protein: CASSLGGGGRETQYF.

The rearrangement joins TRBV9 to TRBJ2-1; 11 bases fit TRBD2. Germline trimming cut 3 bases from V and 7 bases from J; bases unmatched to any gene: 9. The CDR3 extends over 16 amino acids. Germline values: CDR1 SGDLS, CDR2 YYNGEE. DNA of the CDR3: TGTGCCAGCAGCGCCACTATAGCGGGGGGGTCGAATGAGCAGTTCTTC. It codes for CASSATIAGGSNEQFF.

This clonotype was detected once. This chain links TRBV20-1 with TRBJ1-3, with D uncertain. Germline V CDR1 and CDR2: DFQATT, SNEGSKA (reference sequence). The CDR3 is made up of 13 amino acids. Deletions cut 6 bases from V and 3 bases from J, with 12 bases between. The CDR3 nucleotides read TGCAGTGCAGCCCCGGGCTATGGAAACACCATATATTTT. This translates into CSAAPGYGNTIYF.

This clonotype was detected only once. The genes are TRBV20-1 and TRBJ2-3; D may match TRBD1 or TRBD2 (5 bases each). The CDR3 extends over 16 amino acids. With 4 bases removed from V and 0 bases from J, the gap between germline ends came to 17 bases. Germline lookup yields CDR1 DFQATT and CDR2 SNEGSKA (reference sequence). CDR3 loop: CSATQGAPLSTDTQYF. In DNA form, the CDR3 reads TGCAGTGCTACCCAGGGAGCGCCCTTAAGCACAGATACGCAGTATTTT.

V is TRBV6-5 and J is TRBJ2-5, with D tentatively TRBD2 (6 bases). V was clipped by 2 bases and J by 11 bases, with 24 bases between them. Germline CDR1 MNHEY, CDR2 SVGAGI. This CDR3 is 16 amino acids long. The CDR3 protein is CASSYGPAGSTNEQYF. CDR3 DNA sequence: TGTGCCAGCAGTTACGGGCCGGCGGGGAGTACTAATGAGCAGTACTTC.

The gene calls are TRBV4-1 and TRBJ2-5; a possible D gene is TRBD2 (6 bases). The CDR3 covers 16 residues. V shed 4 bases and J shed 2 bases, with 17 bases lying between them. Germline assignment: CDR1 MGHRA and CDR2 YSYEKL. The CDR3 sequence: CASSRQAWGVQETQYF. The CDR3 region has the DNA TGCGCCAGCAGCCGGCAGGCTTGGGGGGTGCAAGAGACCCAGTACTTC.

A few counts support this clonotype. The CDR3 coding sequence is TGTGCCAGCAGCGTAGACGGGGTCAATGAGCAGTACTTC. It yields the protein CASSVDGVNEQYF. The chain couples TRBV9 to TRBJ2-5; a possible D gene is TRBD2 (5 bases). CDR1 is SGDLS, CDR2 YYNGEE, per germline. CDR3 length: 13 residues. Deletions cut 0 bases from V and 11 bases from J, with 14 bases between.

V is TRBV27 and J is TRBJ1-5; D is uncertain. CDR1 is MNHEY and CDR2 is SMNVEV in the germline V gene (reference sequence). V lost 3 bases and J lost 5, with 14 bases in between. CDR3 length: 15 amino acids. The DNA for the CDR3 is TGTGCCAGCAGTTTTGTGACGAGCGGGTATCAGCCCCAGCATTTT. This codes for CASSFVTSGYQPQHF.

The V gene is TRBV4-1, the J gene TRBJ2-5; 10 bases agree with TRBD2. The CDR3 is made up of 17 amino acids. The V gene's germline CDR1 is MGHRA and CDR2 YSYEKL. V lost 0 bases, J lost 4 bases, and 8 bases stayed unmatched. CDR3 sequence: CASSQDGTSVGGETQYF. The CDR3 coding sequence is TGCGCCAGCAGCCAAGATGGGACTAGCGTTGGGGGAGAGACCCAGTACTTC.

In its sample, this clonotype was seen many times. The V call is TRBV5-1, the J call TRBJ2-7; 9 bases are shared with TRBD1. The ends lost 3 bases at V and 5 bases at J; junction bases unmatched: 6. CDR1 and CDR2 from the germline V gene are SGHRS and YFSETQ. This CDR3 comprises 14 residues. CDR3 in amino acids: CASSSTGTGNEQYF. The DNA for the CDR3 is TGCGCCAGCAGCTCGACCGGGACAGGGAACGAGCAGTACTTC.

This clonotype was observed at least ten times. CDR3: CSAIQSGIWGLTDTQYF. CDR3 DNA: TGCAGTGCTATCCAATCGGGTATATGGGGGCTGACGGATACGCAGTATTTT. The chain couples TRBV20-1 to TRBJ2-3; the D gene is possibly TRBD1 (6 bases). This CDR3 is built from 17 residues. V was trimmed by 4 bases and J by 6 bases, leaving 26 bases between them. The V gene's germline CDR1 is DFQATT and CDR2 SNEGSKA (reference sequence).

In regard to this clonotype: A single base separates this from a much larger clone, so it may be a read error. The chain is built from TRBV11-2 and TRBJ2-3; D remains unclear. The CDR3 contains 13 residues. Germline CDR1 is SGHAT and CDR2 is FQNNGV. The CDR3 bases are TGTGCCAGCAGCGTAGAATGGGGAGATACGCAGTATTTT. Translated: CASSVEWGDTQYF.

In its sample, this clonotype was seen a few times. The CDR3, as DNA: TGTGCCAGCACCGGGGACAGGTTTGGCTACACCTTC. Encoded protein: CASTGDRFGYTF. V gene TRBV12-3 or TRBV12-4 combines with J gene TRBJ1-2, with 8 bases that match TRBD1. CDR3 length: 12 amino acids. With 7 bases clipped from V and 7 bases from J, the junction kept 5 bases outside the gene matches.

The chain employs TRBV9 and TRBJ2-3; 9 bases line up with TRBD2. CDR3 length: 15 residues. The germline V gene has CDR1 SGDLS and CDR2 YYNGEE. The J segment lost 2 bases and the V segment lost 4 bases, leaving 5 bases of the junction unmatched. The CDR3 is CASSPGTSLTDTQYF. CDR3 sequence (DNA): TGTGCCAGCAGCCCCGGGACTAGCCTCACAGATACGCAGTATTTT.

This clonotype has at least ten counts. The CDR3 region has the DNA TGTGCCAGCACCGTCGATCCGTCCTACAATGAGCAGTTCTTC. It codes for CASTVDPSYNEQFF. The chain uses TRBV7-3 and TRBJ2-1; D ambiguous. V lost 7 bases, J lost 1 base, and 11 bases lay in between. There are 14 residues in the CDR3. Germline CDR1 is SGHTA and CDR2 is FQGTGA.

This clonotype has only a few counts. The CDR3 sequence is CAISGGQDSYNEQFF. In nucleotides, the CDR3 is TGTGCCATCAGTGGAGGACAGGACTCCTACAATGAGCAGTTCTTC. The V call is TRBV10-3, the J call TRBJ2-1, with 7 bases fitting TRBD1. After removal of 4 bases from V and 0 bases from J, the junction contained 3 bases not matched to a gene. The CDR3 totals 15 residues. CDR1 and CDR2 (germline): ENHRY, SYGVKD.

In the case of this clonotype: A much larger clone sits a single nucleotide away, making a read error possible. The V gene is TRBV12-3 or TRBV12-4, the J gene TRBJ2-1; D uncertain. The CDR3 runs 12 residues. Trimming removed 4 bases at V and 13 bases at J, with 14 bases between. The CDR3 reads CASSSSVETQFF. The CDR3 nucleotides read TGTGCCAGCAGTTCCTCGGTGGAGACCCAGTTCTTC.

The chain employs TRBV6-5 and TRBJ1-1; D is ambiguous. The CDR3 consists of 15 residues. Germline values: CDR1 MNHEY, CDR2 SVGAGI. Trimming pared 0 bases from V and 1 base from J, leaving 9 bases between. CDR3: CASSYSGSGNTEAFF. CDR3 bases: TGTGCCAGCAGTTACTCTGGGTCAGGGAACACTGAAGCTTTCTTT.

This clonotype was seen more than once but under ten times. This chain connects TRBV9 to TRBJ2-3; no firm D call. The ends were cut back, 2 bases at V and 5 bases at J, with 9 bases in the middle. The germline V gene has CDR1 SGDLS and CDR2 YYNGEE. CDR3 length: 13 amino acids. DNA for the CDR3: TGTGCCAGCAGCGTTCAAGGGTTAGATACGCAGTATTTT. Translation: CASSVQGLDTQYF. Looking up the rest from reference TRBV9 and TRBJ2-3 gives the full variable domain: DSGVTQTPKHLITATGQRVTLRCSPRSGDLSVYWYQQSLDQGLQFLIQYYNGEERAKGNILERFSAQQFPDLHSELNLSSLELGDSALYFCASSVQGLDTQYFGPGTRLTVL.

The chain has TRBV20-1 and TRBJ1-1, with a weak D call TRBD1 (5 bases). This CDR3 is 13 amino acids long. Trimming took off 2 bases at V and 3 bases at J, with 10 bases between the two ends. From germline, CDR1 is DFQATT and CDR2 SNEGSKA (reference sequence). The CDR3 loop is CSARPDSHTEAFF. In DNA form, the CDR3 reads TGCAGTGCTAGACCCGACAGCCACACTGAAGCTTTCTTT.

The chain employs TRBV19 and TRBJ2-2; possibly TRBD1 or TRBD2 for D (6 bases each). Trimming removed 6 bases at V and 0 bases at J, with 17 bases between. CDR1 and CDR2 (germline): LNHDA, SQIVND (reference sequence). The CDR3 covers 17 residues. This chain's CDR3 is CASSMEGGRTNTGELFF. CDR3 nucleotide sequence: TGTGCCAGTAGCATGGAGGGGGGCCGAACGAACACCGGGGAGCTGTTTTTT.

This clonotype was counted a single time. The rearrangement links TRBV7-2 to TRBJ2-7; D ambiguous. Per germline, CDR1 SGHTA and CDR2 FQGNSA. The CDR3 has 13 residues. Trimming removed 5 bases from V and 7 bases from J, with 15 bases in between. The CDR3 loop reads CASSTGPVKEQYF. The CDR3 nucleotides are TGTGCCAGCAGCACCGGGCCGGTCAAGGAGCAGTACTTC.

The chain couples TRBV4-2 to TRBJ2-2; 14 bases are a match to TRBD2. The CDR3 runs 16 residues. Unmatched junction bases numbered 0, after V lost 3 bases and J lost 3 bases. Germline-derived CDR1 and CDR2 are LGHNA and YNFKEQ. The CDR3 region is CASSQGLAGDTGELFF. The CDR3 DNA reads TGTGCCAGCAGCCAGGGACTAGCGGGGGACACCGGGGAGCTGTTTTTT.

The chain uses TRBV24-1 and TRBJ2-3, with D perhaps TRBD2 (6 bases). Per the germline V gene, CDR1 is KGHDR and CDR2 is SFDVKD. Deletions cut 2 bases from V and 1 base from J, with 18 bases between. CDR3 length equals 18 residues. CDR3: CATSDSPFGRGGTDTQYF. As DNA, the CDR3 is TGTGCCACCAGTGATTCTCCCTTCGGGCGGGGAGGCACAGATACGCAGTATTTT.

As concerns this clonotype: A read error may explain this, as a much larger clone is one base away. The CDR3 loop is CASSLGQSLAKNIRYF. CDR3 nucleotide sequence: TGCGCCAGCAGCCTCGGACAGTCCTTAGCCAAAAACATTCGGTACTTC. The chain employs TRBV4-1 and TRBJ2-4, with D possibly matching TRBD1 (6 bases). CDR1 and CDR2 from the germline V gene are MGHRA and YSYEKL. The CDR3 has 16 amino acids.

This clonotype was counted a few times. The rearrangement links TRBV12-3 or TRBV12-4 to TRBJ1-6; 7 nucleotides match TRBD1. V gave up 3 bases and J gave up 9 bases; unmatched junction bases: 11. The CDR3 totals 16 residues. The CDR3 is CASSFWETGIGSPLHF. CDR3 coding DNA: TGTGCCAGCAGTTTTTGGGAGACAGGGATTGGTTCACCCCTCCACTTT.